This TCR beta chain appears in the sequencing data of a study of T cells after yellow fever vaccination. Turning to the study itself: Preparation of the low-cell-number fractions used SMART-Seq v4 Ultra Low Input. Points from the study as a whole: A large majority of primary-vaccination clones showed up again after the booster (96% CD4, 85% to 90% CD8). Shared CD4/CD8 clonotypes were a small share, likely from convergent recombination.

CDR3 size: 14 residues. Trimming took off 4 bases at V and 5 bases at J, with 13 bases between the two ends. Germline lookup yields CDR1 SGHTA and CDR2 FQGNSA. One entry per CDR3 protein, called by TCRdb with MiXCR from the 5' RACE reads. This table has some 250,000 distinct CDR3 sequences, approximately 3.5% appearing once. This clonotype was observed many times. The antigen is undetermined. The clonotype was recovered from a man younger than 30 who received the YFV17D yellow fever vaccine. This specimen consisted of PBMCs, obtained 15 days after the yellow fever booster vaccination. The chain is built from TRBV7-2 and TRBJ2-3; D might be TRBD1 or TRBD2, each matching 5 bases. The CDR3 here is CASSSGPPGDTQYF. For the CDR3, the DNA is TGTGCCAGCAGCTCGGGACCCCCGGGAGATACGCAGTATTTT.